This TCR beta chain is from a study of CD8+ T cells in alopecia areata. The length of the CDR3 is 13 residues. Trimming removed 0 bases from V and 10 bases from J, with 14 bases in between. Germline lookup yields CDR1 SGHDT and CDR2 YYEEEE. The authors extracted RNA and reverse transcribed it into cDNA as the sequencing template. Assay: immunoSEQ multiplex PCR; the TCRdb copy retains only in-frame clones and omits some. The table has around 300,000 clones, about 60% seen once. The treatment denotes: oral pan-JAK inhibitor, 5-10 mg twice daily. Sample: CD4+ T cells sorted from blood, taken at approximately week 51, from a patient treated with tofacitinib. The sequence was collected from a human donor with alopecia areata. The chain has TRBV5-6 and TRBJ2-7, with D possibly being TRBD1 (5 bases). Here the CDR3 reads CASSLGIRGGQYF. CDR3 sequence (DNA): TGTGCCAGCAGCTTGGGTATTAGGGGCGGACAGTACTTC.